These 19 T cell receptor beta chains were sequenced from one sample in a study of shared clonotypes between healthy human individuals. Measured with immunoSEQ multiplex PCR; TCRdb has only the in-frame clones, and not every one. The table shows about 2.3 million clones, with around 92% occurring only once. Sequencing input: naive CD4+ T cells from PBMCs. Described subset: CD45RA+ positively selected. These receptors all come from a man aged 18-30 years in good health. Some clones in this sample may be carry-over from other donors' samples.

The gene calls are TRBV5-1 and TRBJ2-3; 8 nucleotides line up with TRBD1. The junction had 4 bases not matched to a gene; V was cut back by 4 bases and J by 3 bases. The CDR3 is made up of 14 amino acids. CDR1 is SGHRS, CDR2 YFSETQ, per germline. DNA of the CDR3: TGCGCCAGCAGCAACGACAGGGGAACAGATACGCAGTATTTT. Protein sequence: CASSNDRGTDTQYF.

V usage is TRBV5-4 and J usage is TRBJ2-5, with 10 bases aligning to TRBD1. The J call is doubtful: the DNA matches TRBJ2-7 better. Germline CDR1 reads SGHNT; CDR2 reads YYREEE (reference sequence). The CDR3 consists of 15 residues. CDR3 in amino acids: CASSLVWTGGYEQYF. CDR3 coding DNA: TGTGCCAGCAGCTTGGTATGGACAGGGGGCTACGAGCAGTACTTC.

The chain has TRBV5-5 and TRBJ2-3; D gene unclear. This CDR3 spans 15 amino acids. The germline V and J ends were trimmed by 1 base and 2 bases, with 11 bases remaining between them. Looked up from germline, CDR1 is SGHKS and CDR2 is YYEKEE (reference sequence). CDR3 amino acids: CASSLRQSSTDTQYF. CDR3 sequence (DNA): TGTGCCAGCAGCTTGAGGCAGTCCTCCACAGATACGCAGTATTTT.

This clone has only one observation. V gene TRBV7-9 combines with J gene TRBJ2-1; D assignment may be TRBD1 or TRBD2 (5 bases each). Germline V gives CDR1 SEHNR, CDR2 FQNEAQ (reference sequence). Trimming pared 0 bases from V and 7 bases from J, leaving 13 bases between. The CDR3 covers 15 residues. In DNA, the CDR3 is TGTGCCAGCAGCTTAGCGGGGCTAGCTGTGAATGAGCAGTTCTTC. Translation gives CASSLAGLAVNEQFF.

In DNA form, the CDR3 reads TGTGCCAGCAGGGGGGGGGCCACCTACGAGCAGTACTTC. Encoded protein: CASRGGATYEQYF. V and J are TRBV28 and TRBJ2-7, with D perhaps TRBD2 (7 bases). CDR3 length equals 13 residues. Germline values: CDR1 MDHEN, CDR2 SYDVKM. With 6 bases removed from V and 2 bases from J, the gap between germline ends came to 11 bases.

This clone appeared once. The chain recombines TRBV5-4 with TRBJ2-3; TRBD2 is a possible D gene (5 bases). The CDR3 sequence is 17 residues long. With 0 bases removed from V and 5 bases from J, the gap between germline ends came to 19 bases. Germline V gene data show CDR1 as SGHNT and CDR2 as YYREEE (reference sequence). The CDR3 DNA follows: TGTGCCAGCAGCTTGGCCGGAGGACCCGGAAAAAAAGATACGCAGTATTTT. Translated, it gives CASSLAGGPGKKDTQYF. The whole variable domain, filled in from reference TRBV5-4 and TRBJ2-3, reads ETGVTQSPTHLIKTRGQQVTLRCSSQSGHNTVSWYQQALGQGPQFIFQYYREEENGRGNFPPRFSGLQFPNYSSELNVNALELDDSALYLCASSLAGGPGKKDTQYFGPGTRLTVL.

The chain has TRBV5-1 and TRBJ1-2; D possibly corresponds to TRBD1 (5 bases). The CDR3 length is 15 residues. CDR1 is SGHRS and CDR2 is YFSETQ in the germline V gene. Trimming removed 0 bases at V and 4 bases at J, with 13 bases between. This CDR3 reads CASSLAFDRSYGYTF. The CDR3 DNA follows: TGCGCCAGCAGCTTGGCCTTCGACAGATCCTATGGCTACACCTTC.

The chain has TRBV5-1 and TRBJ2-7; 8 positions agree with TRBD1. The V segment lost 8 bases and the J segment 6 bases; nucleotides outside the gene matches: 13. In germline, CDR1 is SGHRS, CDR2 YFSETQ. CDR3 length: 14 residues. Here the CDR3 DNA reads TGCGCCAGTGGCTCCGGGACCCAGGGGGCCGAGCAGTACTTC. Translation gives CASGSGTQGAEQYF.

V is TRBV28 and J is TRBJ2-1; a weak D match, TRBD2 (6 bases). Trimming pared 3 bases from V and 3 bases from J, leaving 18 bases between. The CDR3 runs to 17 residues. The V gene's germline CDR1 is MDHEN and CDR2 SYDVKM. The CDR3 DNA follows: TGTGCCAGCAGTTTTTTGGACGGGCTAGCGCTCTACAATGAGCAGTTCTTC. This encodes CASSFLDGLALYNEQFF.

Here the CDR3 DNA reads TGTGCCAGCAGCTTCGCGCCGGGTGGACGGCAGTTCTTC. Translated, it gives CASSFAPGGRQFF. This sequence joins TRBV7-2 and TRBJ2-1; unclear D gene. Germline-derived CDR1 and CDR2 are SGHTA and FQGNSA. This CDR3 comprises 13 residues. Deletions cut 3 bases from V and 12 bases from J, with 15 bases between.

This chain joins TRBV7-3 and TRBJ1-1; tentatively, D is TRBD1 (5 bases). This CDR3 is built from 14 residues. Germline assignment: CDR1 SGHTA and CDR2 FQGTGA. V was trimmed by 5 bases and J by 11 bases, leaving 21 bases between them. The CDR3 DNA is TGTGCCAGCAGCGCCACCGGGACGGGCTTTAGGGCTTTCTTT. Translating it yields CASSATGTGFRAFF.

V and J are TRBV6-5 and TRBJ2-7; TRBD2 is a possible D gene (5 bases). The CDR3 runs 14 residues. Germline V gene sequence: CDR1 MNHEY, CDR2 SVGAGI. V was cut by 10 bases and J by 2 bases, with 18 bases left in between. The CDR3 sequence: CATTRSSGAYEQYF. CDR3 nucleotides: TGTGCCACCACCCGGAGCAGCGGAGCCTACGAGCAGTACTTC.

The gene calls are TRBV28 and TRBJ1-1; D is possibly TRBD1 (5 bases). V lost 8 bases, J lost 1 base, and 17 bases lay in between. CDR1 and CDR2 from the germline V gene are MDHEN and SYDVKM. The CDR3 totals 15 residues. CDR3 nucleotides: TGTGCCAGCGGTATTCCCGGGGGTTGGAACACTGAAGCTTTCTTT. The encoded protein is CASGIPGGWNTEAFF.

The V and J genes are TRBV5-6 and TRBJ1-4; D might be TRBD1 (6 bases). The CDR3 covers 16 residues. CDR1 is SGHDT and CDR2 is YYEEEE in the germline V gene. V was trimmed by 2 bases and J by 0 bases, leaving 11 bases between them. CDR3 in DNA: TGTGCCAGCAGCTTCCGAGGGGGGTCAACTAATGAAAAACTGTTTTTT. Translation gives CASSFRGGSTNEKLFF.

CDR3 protein: CASSLFGYGKNTEAFF. For the CDR3, the DNA is TGTGCCAGCAGTTTATTTGGTTACGGGAAGAACACTGAAGCTTTCTTT. This chain links TRBV27 with TRBJ1-1; no clear D gene. Between the trimmed V and J ends, which lost 1 base and 1 base, there was a span of 13 bases. Germline loops: CDR1 MNHEY, CDR2 SMNVEV (reference sequence). This CDR3 has 16 residues.

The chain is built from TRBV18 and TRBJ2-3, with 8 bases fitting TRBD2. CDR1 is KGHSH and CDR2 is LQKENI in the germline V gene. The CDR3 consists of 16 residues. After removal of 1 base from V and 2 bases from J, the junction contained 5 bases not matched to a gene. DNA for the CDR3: TGTGCCAGCTCACCACAGCAGCGGGGGACCACAGATACGCAGTATTTT. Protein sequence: CASSPQQRGTTDTQYF.

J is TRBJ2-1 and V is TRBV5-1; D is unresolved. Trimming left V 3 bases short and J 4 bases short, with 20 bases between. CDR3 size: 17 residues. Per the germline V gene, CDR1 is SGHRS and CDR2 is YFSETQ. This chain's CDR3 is CASSSRDLSVRYNEQFF. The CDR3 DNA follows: TGCGCCAGCAGCTCGCGCGACCTTTCGGTACGATACAATGAGCAGTTCTTC.

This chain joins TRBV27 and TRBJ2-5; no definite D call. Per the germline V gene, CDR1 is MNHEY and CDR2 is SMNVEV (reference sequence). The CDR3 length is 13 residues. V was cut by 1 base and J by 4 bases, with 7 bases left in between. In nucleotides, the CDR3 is TGTGCCAGCAGTTTATATGGGGTAGAGACCCAGTACTTC. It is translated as CASSLYGVETQYF.

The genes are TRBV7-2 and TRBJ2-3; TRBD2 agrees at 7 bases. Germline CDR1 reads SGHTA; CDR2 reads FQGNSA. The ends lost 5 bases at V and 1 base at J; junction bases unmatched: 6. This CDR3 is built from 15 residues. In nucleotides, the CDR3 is TGTGCCAGCAGCATTCTAGCGGCCGGCACAGATACGCAGTATTTT. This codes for CASSILAAGTDTQYF. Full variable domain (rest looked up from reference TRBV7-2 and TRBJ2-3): GAGVSQSPSNKVTEKGKDVELRCDPISGHTALYWYRQSLGQGLEFLIYFQGNSAPDKSGLPSDRFSAERTGGSVSTLTIQRTQQEDSAVYLCASSILAAGTDTQYFGPGTRLTVL.